Here is one T cell receptor (beta chain) with its context. As yet, its antigen is unknown. Vbeta (60) and Jbeta (13) primers were used in the PCR. Here immunoSEQ multiplex PCR was the method, and the copy in TCRdb shows in-frame clones only, minus some. The table includes 150,000 or so clones, around four fifths detected once. J gave up 1 base and V 5 bases, and 5 bases lay outside the gene matches. This CDR3 is 15 amino acids long. Per the germline V gene, CDR1 is SEHNR and CDR2 is FQNEAQ (reference sequence). The data stem from a study of cytomegalovirus exposure and HLA in healthy donors. Study context: HLA-typed donors contributed approximately 92 million unique TCRs, which were held in an early data release.

Study-wide points: Reported findings show TCR beta sequences accurately forecast HLA-A and HLA-B alleles in most subjects. One later analysis reportedly identified an Asian-associated ancestry cluster that showed fewer N-insertions than the roughly 700-donor mean.

The J gene is TRBJ2-1, the V gene TRBV7-9; 7 nucleotides match TRBD1. The sequenced material came from PBMCs. The receptor's source is a man younger than 40 in good health and CMV-seronegative. The CDR3 nucleotides are TGTGCCAGCAGCCTCGGCAGGGGGTCCTACAATGAGCAGTTCTTC. Protein sequence: CASSLGRGSYNEQFF.